These 5 T cell receptor beta chains were sequenced from one sample in a study of graft-versus-host responses after intestinal transplantation. Measured with immunoSEQ multiplex PCR; TCRdb has only the in-frame clones, and not every one. The sample carries some 110,000 clones, more than 85% recorded once. These receptors' antigens are unknown. The material sequenced was unstimulated CD4+ T cells sorted from spleen or lymph node cells, taken before intestinal transplant. The receptors originated from a human donor who received an intestinal transplant.

The chain employs TRBV5-1 and TRBJ2-1; D is unresolved. CDR3 length equals 14 residues. The germline CDR1 and CDR2 sequences are SGHRS and YFSETQ. V lost 0 bases, J lost 2 bases, and 6 bases lay in between. CDR3 amino acids: CASSLASTYNEQFF. The CDR3 DNA reads TGCGCCAGCAGCTTGGCGTCTACCTACAATGAGCAGTTCTTC.

This chain links TRBV23-1 with TRBJ2-5, with D maybe TRBD2 (5 bases). Near its end, the DNA agrees better with TRBJ2-7, so the J call may be wrong. TRBV23-1 is identified as an open reading frame with a role that is uncertain. The CDR3 is 14 residues long. For the CDR3, the DNA is TGCGCCAGCAGTCAATCGAGGCAGCGGTACGAGCAGTACTTC. Its protein product is CASSQSRQRYEQYF.

Notes on this clone: The junction shows a germline mismatch at one end, possibly a read error. The chain combines TRBV4-2 with TRBJ1-3; tentatively, D is TRBD1 (5 bases). This CDR3 contains 15 residues. Germline V gene data show CDR1 as LGHNA and CDR2 as YNFKEQ. CDR3 amino acids: CASNQGVARGNTIYF. As DNA, the CDR3 is TGTGCCAGCAACCAAGGGGTTGCCCGTGGAAACACCATATATTTT.

The rearrangement joins TRBV6-6 to TRBJ1-1; D perhaps matches TRBD1 (5 bases). CDR1 is MNHNY and CDR2 is SVGAGI in the germline V gene (reference sequence). Deletions cut 5 bases from V and 12 bases from J, with 13 bases between. The CDR3 covers 11 residues. The CDR3 DNA sequence: TGTGCCAGCAGTGCCGGGACCATAACTTTCTTT. Protein sequence: CASSAGTITFF.

The genes are TRBV28 and TRBJ2-5, with 7 positions matching TRBD2. Germline CDR1 and CDR2: MDHEN and SYDVKM. This CDR3 has 14 residues. V was clipped by 3 bases and J by 3 bases; unmatched bases: 4. CDR3 loop: CASSFWAGEETQYF. Here the CDR3 DNA reads TGTGCCAGCAGTTTCTGGGCGGGAGAAGAGACCCAGTACTTC.